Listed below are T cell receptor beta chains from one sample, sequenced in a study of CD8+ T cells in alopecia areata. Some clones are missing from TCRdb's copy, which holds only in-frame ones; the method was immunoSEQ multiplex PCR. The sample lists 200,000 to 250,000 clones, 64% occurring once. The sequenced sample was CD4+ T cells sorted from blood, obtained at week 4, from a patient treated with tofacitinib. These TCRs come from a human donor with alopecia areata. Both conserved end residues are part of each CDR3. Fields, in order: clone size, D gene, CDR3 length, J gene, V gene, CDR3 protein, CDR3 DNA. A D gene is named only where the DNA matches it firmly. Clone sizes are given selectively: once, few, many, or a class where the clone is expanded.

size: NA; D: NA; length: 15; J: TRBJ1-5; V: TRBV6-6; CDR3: CASSYLAGSNQPQHF; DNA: TGTGCCAGCAGTTATCTGGCAGGAAGCAATCAGCCCCAGCATTTT
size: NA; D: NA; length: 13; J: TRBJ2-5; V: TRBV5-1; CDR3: CASSIRTQETQYF; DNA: TGCGCCAGCAGCATCCGGACCCAAGAGACCCAGTACTTC
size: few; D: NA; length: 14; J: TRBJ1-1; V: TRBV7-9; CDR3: CASGVRGQNTEAFF; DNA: TGTGCCAGCGGAGTGAGGGGACAGAACACTGAAGCTTTCTTT
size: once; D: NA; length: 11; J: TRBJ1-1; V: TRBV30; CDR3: CAWGQNTEAFF; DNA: TGTGCCTGGGGCCAGAACACTGAAGCTTTCTTT
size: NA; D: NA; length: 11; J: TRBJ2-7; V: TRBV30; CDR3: CAWSVQGEQYF; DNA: TGTGCCTGGAGTGTCCAGGGGGAGCAGTACTTC
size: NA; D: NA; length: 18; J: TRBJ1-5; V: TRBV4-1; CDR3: CASSQVLRGTHSNQPQHF; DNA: TGCGCCAGCAGCCAAGTGTTAAGAGGGACCCATAGCAATCAGCCCCAGCATTTT
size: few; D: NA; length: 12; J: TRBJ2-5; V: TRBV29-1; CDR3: CSVEANTETQYF; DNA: TGCAGCGTTGAAGCCAACACAGAGACCCAGTACTTC
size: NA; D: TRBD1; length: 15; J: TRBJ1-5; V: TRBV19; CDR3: CASPGQGPPNQPQHF; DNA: TGTGCCAGTCCGGGACAGGGGCCCCCGAATCAGCCCCAGCATTTT
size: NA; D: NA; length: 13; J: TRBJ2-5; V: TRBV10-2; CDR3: CASSEPSRETQYF; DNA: TGCGCCAGCAGTGAGCCTAGCAGGGAGACCCAGTACTTC
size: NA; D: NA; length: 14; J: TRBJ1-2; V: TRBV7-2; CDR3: CASSRLSPLYGYTF; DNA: TGTGCCAGCAGCCGTCTTAGCCCCCTCTATGGCTACACCTTC
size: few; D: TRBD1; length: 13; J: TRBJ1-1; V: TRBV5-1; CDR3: CASRQGTSTEAFF; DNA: TGCGCCAGCAGACAGGGGACCTCCACTGAAGCTTTCTTT
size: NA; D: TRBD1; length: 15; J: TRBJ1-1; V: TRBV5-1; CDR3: CASSSTGQMNTEAFF; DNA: TGCGCCAGCAGCTCGACGGGACAGATGAACACTGAAGCTTTCTTT
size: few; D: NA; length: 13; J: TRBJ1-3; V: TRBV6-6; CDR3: CASSYSEDSTIYF; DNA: TGTGCCAGCAGTTACTCGGAGGACAGTACCATATATTTT
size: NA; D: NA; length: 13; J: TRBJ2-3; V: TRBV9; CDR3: CASSVAVGGTQYF; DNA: TGTGCCAGCAGCGTAGCTGTGGGTGGTACGCAGTATTTT
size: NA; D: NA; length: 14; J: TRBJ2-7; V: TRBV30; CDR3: CAWSSQGVLAEQYF; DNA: TGTGCCTGGAGTTCTCAGGGAGTATTGGCCGAGCAGTACTTC
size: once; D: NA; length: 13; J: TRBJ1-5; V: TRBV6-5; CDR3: CASSYSRNQPQHF; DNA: TGTGCCAGCAGTTACTCTCGCAATCAGCCCCAGCATTTT
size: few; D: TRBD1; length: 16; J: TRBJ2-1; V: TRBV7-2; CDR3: CASSFEDRRGRNEQFF; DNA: TGTGCCAGCAGCTTTGAGGACAGGCGAGGTAGGAATGAGCAGTTCTTC
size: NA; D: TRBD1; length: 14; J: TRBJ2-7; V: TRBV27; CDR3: CASSRTGVGYEQYF; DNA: TGTGCCAGCAGTCGGACAGGGGTTGGGTACGAGCAGTACTTC
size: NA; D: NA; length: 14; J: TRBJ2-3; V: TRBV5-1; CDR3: CASSLSGIPDTQYF; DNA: TGCGCCAGCAGCTTGTCAGGGATCCCAGATACGCAGTATTTT
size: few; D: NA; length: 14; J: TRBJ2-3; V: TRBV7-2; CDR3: CASSLFASTDTQYF; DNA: TGTGCCAGCAGCTTATTCGCTAGCACAGATACGCAGTATTTT
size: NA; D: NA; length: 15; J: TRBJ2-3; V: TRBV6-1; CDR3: CASSEVGVGTDTQYF; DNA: TGTGCCAGCAGTGAAGTTGGGGTTGGCACAGATACGCAGTATTTT
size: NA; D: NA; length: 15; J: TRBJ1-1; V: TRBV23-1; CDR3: CASARSVKEHTEAFF; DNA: TGCGCCAGCGCGCGTTCAGTGAAGGAACACACTGAAGCTTTCTTT